Included here is one TCR beta chain sequence, with context. The data belong to a study of blood T cell repertoires in COVID-19. Across the study: Collection of acute and convalescent COVID-19 samples took place in the United States, Italy and Spain. From T cells, B-cell-depleted T cells, or PBMCs came the material, which was cDNA or gDNA.

In the authors' workflow: For nucleated cells, counts were estimated from reference gene primer amplification. Using immunoSEQ multiplex PCR, the repertoire was profiled, and TCRdb retains in-frame clones only, with some absent. The DNA was the basis for D and trimming; V, J and clone size are from that table. The profile covers fewer than 25,000 clones, with roughly 89% appearing a single time and 7.5% to 9% taken by the ten largest. Material for sequencing was peripheral blood. The clonotype originates from a human donor in a cohort sampled during active COVID-19. The donor label of this sample is uncertain.

The CDR3: CASSVRLTYTDTQYF. For the CDR3, the DNA is TGTGCCAGCAGCGTACGACTTACCTATACAGATACGCAGTATTTT. The chain uses TRBV9 and TRBJ2-3, with D uncertain. Trimming shortened V by 1 base and J by 3 bases, and 12 bases separated the two germline ends. CDR3 size: 15 residues. The germline V gene encodes CDR1 SGDLS and CDR2 YYNGEE.